This T cell receptor (beta chain) derives from a study of beta chain features in type 1 diabetes. Study results and limitations: TCRB CDR3 length was moderately but significantly reduced in all four CD4+ subsets of Type 1 diabetes patients.

Only one heparinised blood draw was taken per donor, and its volume averaged around 120 mL. Worth noting for this clone: Its antigen is not identified.

With V trimmed by 0 bases and J by 8 bases, 9 bases remained unmatched. The CDR3 has 16 residues. Germline values: CDR1 SGHTA, CDR2 FQGTGA. The entirety of the isolated RNA underwent reverse transcription, so expressed TCRB transcripts were sequenced. Samples of naive, central memory and regulatory T cells yielded a mean of around 4 million reads. Produced via immunoSEQ multiplex PCR; TCRdb's table is partial and in-frame only. The table shows around 250,000 clones, with about 13% occurring only once. What was sequenced was naive CD4+ T cells from blood. This chain uses TRBV7-3 with TRBJ2-1; 8 bases are a match to TRBD2. This clonotype was obtained from a man aged 30 to 45 with type 1 diabetes. CDR3 in DNA: TGTGCCAGCAGCTTAACGGGTAGCGGGACGGGGGATGAGCAGTTCTTC. Translating gives CASSLTGSGTGDEQFF.